Listed below are T cell receptor beta chains from one sample, sequenced in a study of radiotherapy plus CTLA-4 blockade in lung cancer. Sequencing used immunoSEQ multiplex PCR; TCRdb keeps in-frame clones, though not all of them. The data hold roughly 98,000 clones, with around four fifths observed a single time. The source material was peripheral blood, sampled from a patient treated with radiotherapy plus ipilimumab. These receptors all stem from a human donor with non-small cell lung cancer who had a partial response to radiotherapy plus ipilimumab. The CDR3 runs from the conserved cysteine through the conserved F or W. D genes are given only for firm matches. Part of the rows lack a size; the others show once, few, many or a class for expanded clones.

j_gene: TRBJ2-5
d_gene: NA
abundance: NA
v_gene: TRBV11-2
CDR3nt: TGTGCCAGCAGCTTAGATGAGTCGGGGACCCAGTACTTC
CDR3aa: CASSLDESGTQYF

j_gene: TRBJ1-1
d_gene: NA
abundance: NA
v_gene: TRBV7-9
CDR3nt: TGTGCCAGCAGCTTTGAGGGAGGGGGGGTCACTGAAGCTTTCTTT
CDR3aa: CASSFEGGGVTEAFF

j_gene: TRBJ2-3
d_gene: NA
abundance: NA
v_gene: TRBV7-6
CDR3nt: TGTGCCAGCAGCTCTACAGGGTCCCGCACAGATACGCAGTATTTT
CDR3aa: CASSSTGSRTDTQYF

j_gene: TRBJ2-7
d_gene: NA
abundance: NA
v_gene: TRBV28
CDR3nt: TGTGCCAGCAGTCTCCAGGGGACCGAGCAGTACTTC
CDR3aa: CASSLQGTEQYF

j_gene: TRBJ2-2
d_gene: TRBD2
abundance: NA
v_gene: TRBV2
CDR3nt: TGTGCCAGCAGCCTCCTAGCGGGAGGCACCGGGGAGCTGTTTTTT
CDR3aa: CASSLLAGGTGELFF

j_gene: TRBJ2-5
d_gene: NA
abundance: once
v_gene: TRBV2
CDR3nt: TGTGCCAGCACGCCGGGGGTAGAGACCCAGTACTTC
CDR3aa: CASTPGVETQYF

j_gene: TRBJ2-1
d_gene: NA
abundance: once
v_gene: TRBV5-4
CDR3nt: TGTGCCAGCAGCTGGAGGTTATGGGCCAGTATCGACAATGAGCAGTTCTTC
CDR3aa: CASSWRLWASIDNEQFF

j_gene: TRBJ1-1
d_gene: NA
abundance: NA
v_gene: TRBV10-3
CDR3nt: TGTGCCATCAGGTTTCAGGATCGGACTGAAGCTTTCTTT
CDR3aa: CAIRFQDRTEAFF

j_gene: TRBJ1-4
d_gene: NA
abundance: once
v_gene: TRBV5-1
CDR3nt: TGCGCCAGCAGCACGGAGGCCCTAACTAATGAAAAACTGTTTTTT
CDR3aa: CASSTEALTNEKLFF

j_gene: TRBJ1-2
d_gene: NA
abundance: NA
v_gene: TRBV4-3
CDR3nt: TGCGCCAGCAGCCAAGTCGGTACTCTCAACTATGGCTACACCTTC
CDR3aa: CASSQVGTLNYGYTF

j_gene: TRBJ2-7
d_gene: TRBD1
abundance: NA
v_gene: TRBV6-5
CDR3nt: TGTGCCAGCAGTTACTCGACAGGGGACTACGAGCAGTACTTC
CDR3aa: CASSYSTGDYEQYF

j_gene: TRBJ2-7
d_gene: NA
abundance: NA
v_gene: TRBV11-2
CDR3nt: TGTGCCAGCAGCTTAGATCATCTGAAGCGATTTTGGCACGAGCAGTACTTC
CDR3aa: CASSLDHLKRFWHEQYF

j_gene: TRBJ2-1
d_gene: TRBD2
abundance: NA
v_gene: TRBV5-6
CDR3nt: TGTGCCAGCAGCTATGGCACTAGCGGGTCCTACAATGAGCAGTTCTTC
CDR3aa: CASSYGTSGSYNEQFF

j_gene: TRBJ2-5
d_gene: NA
abundance: NA
v_gene: TRBV25-1
CDR3nt: TGTGCCAGCAGTGAAACAGGGCCCCTCGGTTCCCAGTACTTC
CDR3aa: CASSETGPLGSQYF

j_gene: TRBJ2-3
d_gene: NA
abundance: NA
v_gene: TRBV18
CDR3nt: TGTGCCAGCTCACCGGCGGGGCAGGTCACAGATACGCAGTATTTT
CDR3aa: CASSPAGQVTDTQYF

j_gene: TRBJ2-7
d_gene: NA
abundance: NA
v_gene: TRBV14
CDR3nt: TGTGCCAGCAGCCAATGGGACTCGCGTCCCTACGAGCAGTACTTC
CDR3aa: CASSQWDSRPYEQYF

j_gene: TRBJ2-7
d_gene: NA
abundance: NA
v_gene: TRBV28
CDR3nt: TGTGCCAGCAGTTTAAGCTGGGAGCAGTACTTC
CDR3aa: CASSLSWEQYF

j_gene: TRBJ2-1
d_gene: NA
abundance: NA
v_gene: TRBV11-1
CDR3nt: TGTGCCAGCAGCTTAGGCCTAGCGAAGGTCTATGAGCAGTTCTTC
CDR3aa: CASSLGLAKVYEQFF

j_gene: TRBJ2-2
d_gene: NA
abundance: NA
v_gene: TRBV7-2
CDR3nt: TGTGCCAGCAGCGCCCGGCCCCAGGGCGGCGGGGAGCTGTTTTTT
CDR3aa: CASSARPQGGGELFF

j_gene: TRBJ2-5
d_gene: NA
abundance: NA
v_gene: TRBV6-5
CDR3nt: TGTGCCAGCAGTTACTCCACTCCGGAGACCCAGTACTTC
CDR3aa: CASSYSTPETQYF

j_gene: TRBJ2-7
d_gene: NA
abundance: once
v_gene: TRBV10-1
CDR3nt: TGCGCCACCGGAGTCAATCTATACGAGCAGTACTTC
CDR3aa: CATGVNLYEQYF

j_gene: TRBJ1-1
d_gene: NA
abundance: NA
v_gene: TRBV27
CDR3nt: TGTGCCAGCAGTGAACGAACAGGAAGAAGAGTTGCAGCTTTCTTT
CDR3aa: CASSERTGRRVAAFF

j_gene: TRBJ2-5
d_gene: TRBD2
abundance: NA
v_gene: TRBV11-2
CDR3nt: TGTGCCAGCAGCGCATCGGGGGGAGGCGAGACCCAGTACTTC
CDR3aa: CASSASGGGETQYF

j_gene: TRBJ1-5
d_gene: NA
abundance: NA
v_gene: TRBV4-1
CDR3nt: TGCGCCAGCAGTTTTCAGGGAGGGGATCAGCCCCAGCATTTT
CDR3aa: CASSFQGGDQPQHF

j_gene: TRBJ2-3
d_gene: TRBD2
abundance: NA
v_gene: TRBV27
CDR3nt: TGTGCCAGCAGTCTGGGACTAGCGGGGGGAGAAGATACGCAGTATTTT
CDR3aa: CASSLGLAGGEDTQYF

j_gene: TRBJ2-1
d_gene: TRBD2
abundance: NA
v_gene: TRBV4-1
CDR3nt: TGCGCCAGCAGCCAGCCGAAAGTTCAGGGACTAGCGGGACACTACAATGAGCAGTTCTTC
CDR3aa: CASSQPKVQGLAGHYNEQFF

j_gene: TRBJ2-1
d_gene: TRBD2
abundance: NA
v_gene: TRBV5-4
CDR3nt: TGTGCCAGCAGCTCCGGGACTAGCGGGAGGTCAGAGGATAATGAGCAGTTCTTC
CDR3aa: CASSSGTSGRSEDNEQFF

j_gene: TRBJ1-4
d_gene: NA
abundance: NA
v_gene: TRBV28
CDR3nt: TGTGCCAGCACTCGGGTGGCTGCTAATGAAAAACTGTTTTTT
CDR3aa: CASTRVAANEKLFF

j_gene: TRBJ1-6
d_gene: NA
abundance: NA
v_gene: TRBV11-2
CDR3nt: TGTGCCAGCTCTTTGCAAGGGGACTTACGTTCACCCCTCCACTTT
CDR3aa: CASSLQGDLRSPLHF

j_gene: TRBJ1-4
d_gene: NA
abundance: NA
v_gene: TRBV19
CDR3nt: TGTGCCAGTACCTTCCGAGGGGGTGAAAAACTGTTTTTT
CDR3aa: CASTFRGGEKLFF